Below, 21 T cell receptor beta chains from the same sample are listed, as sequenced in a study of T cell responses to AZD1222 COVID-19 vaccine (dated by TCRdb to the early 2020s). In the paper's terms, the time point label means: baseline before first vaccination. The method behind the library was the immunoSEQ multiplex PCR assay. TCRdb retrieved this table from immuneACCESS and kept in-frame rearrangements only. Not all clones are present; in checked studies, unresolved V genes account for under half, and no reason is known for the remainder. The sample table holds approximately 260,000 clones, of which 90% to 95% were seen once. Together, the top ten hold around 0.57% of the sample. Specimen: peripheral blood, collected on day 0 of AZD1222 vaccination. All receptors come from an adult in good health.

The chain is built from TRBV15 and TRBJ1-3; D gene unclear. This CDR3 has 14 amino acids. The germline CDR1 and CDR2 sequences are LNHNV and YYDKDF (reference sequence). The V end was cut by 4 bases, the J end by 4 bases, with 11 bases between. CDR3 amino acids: CATSIAGLGNTIYF. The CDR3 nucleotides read TGTGCCACCAGCATTGCCGGGCTCGGAAACACCATATATTTT.

In DNA, the CDR3 is TGTGCCAGCTCACCGCGAGGTTCCCTCGGGCTCCACACCTTC. This encodes CASSPRGSLGLHTF. The chain carries TRBV18 and TRBJ1-2; D is undetermined. The germline V gene encodes CDR1 KGHSH and CDR2 LQKENI. The CDR3 covers 14 residues. Trimming shortened V by 3 bases and J by 12 bases, and 20 bases separated the two germline ends.

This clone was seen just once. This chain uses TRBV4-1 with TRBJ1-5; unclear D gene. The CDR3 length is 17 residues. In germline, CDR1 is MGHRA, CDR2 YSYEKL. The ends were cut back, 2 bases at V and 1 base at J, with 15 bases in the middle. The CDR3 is CASSQLDLVGSNQPQHF. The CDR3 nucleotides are TGCGCCAGCAGCCAACTAGACCTTGTAGGGAGCAATCAGCCCCAGCATTTT.

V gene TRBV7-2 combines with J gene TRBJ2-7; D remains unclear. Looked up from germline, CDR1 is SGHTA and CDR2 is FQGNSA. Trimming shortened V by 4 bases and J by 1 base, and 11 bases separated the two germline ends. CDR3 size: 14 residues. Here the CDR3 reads CASSSLGGSYEQYF. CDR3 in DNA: TGTGCCAGCAGCTCCCTAGGTGGGTCCTACGAGCAGTACTTC.

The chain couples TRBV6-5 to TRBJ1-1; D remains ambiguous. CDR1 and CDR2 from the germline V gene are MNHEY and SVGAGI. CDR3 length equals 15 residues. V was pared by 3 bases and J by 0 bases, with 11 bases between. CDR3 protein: CASSYEKALNTEAFF. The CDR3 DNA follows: TGTGCCAGCAGTTATGAAAAGGCCTTGAACACTGAAGCTTTCTTT.

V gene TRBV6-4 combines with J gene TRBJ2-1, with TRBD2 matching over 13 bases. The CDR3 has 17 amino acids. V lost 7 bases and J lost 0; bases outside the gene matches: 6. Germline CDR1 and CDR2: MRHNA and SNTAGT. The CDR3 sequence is CASIARTSGSSYNEQFF. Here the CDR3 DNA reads TGTGCCAGCATAGCCAGGACTAGCGGGAGCTCCTACAATGAGCAGTTCTTC.

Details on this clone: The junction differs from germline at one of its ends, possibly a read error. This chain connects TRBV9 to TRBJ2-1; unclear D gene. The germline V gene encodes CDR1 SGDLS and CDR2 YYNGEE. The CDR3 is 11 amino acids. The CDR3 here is CASTVRHEQFF. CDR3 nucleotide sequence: TGTGCCAGCACCGTAAGACACGAGCAGTTCTTC.

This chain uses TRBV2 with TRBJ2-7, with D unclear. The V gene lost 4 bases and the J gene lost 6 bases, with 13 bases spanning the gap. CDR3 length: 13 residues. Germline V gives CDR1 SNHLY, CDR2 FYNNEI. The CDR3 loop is CASSVAQALEQYF. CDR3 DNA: TGTGCCAGCAGTGTCGCCCAGGCGCTCGAGCAGTACTTC. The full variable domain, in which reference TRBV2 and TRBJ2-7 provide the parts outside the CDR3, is EPEVTQTPSHQVTQMGQEVILRCVPISNHLYFYWYRQILGQKVEFLVSFYNNEISEKSEIFDDQFSVERPDGSNFTLKIRSTKLEDSAMYFCASSVAQALEQYFGPGTRLTVT.

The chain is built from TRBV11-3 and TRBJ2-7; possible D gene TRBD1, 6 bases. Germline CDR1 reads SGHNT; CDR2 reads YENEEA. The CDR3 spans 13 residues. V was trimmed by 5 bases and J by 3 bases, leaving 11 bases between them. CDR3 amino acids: CASSASRGYEQYF. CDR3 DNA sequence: TGTGCCAGCAGCGCGAGCAGGGGCTACGAGCAGTACTTC.

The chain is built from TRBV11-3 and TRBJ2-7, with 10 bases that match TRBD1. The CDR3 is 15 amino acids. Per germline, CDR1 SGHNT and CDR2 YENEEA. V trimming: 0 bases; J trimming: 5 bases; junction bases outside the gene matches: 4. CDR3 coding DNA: TGTGCCAGCAGCTTAGAAGGGACAGGGGCCGACGAGCAGTACTTC. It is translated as CASSLEGTGADEQYF.

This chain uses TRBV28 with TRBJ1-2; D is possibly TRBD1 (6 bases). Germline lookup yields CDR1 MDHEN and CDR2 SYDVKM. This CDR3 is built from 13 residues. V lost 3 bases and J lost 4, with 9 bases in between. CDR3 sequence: CASSFGGGYGYTF. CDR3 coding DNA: TGTGCCAGCAGTTTTGGAGGGGGCTATGGCTACACCTTC.

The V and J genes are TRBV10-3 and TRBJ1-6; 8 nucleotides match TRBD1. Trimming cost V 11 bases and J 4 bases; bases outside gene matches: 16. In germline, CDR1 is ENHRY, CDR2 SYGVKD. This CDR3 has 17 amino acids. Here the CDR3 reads CAAQDDRGPLYNSPLHF. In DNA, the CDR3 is TGTGCCGCCCAGGACGACAGGGGTCCCCTTTATAATTCACCCCTCCACTTT.

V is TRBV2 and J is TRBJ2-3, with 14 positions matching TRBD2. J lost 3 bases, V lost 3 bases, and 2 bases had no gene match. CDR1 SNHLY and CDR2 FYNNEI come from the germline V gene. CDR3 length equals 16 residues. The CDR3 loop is CASSEGTSGGTDTQYF. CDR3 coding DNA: TGTGCCAGCAGTGAGGGGACTAGCGGGGGAACAGATACGCAGTATTTT.

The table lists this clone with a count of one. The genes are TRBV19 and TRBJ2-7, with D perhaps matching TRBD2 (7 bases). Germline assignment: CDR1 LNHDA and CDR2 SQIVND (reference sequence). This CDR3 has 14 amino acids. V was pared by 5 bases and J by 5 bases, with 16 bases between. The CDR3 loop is CASSRGRGDNEQYF. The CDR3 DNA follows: TGTGCCAGTAGTCGCGGGAGAGGGGACAACGAGCAGTACTTC.

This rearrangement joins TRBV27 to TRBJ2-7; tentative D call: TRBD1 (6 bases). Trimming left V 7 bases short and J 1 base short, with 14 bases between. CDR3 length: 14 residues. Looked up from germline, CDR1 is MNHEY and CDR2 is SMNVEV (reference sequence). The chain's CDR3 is CASKSGTTSYEQYF. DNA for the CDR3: TGTGCCAGCAAATCCGGGACAACTTCCTACGAGCAGTACTTC.

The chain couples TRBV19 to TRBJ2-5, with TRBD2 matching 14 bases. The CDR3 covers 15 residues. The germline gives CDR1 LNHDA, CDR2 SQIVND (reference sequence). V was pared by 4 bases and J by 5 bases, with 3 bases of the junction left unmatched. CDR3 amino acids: CASSRRTSGGETQYF. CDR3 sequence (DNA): TGTGCCAGTAGTAGGAGGACTAGCGGGGGGGAGACCCAGTACTTC.

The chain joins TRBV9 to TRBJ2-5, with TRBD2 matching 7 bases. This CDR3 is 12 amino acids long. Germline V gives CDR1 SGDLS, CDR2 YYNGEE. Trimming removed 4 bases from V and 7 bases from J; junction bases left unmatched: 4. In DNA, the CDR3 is TGTGCCAGCAGCCCTGAGCGGGGGACCCAGTACTTC. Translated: CASSPERGTQYF.

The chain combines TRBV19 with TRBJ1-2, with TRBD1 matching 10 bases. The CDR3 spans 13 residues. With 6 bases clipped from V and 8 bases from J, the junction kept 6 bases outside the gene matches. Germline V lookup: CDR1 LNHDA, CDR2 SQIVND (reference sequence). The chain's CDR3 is CASRAGTGVGYTF. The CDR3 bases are TGTGCCAGTAGGGCCGGGACAGGGGTAGGCTACACCTTC.

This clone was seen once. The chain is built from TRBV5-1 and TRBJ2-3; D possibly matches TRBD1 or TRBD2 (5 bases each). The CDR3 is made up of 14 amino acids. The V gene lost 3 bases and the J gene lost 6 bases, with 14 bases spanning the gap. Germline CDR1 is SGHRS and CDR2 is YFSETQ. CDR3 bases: TGCGCCAGCAGCTCGGGACCGCCCCAGGATACGCAGTATTTT. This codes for CASSSGPPQDTQYF.

The CDR3 bases are TGTGCCAGCAGGTCAGGGGAGGGCGGCTACACCTTC. This gives the protein CASRSGEGGYTF. The V and J genes are TRBV12-3 or TRBV12-4 and TRBJ1-2; tentative D call: TRBD1 (6 bases). The CDR3 sequence is 12 residues long. Trimming cost V 6 bases and J 8 bases, with 13 bases left between them.

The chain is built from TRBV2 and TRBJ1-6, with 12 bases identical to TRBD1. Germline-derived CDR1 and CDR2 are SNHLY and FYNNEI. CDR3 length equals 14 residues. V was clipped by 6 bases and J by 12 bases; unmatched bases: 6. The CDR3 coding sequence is TGTGCCAGCAGGGGGACAGGGGGCTTGGGACCCCTCCACTTT. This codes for CASRGTGGLGPLHF.